This is a list of T cell receptor beta chains from one sample in a study of shared clonotypes between healthy human individuals. Generated by immunoSEQ multiplex PCR, the TCRdb table keeps only in-frame clones and is missing some. The sample lists about 710,000 clones, 55% to 80% occurring once. The sequencing sample was made of memory CD4+ T cells sorted from blood. These receptors all stem from a woman aged 25 to 39 in good health. Both conserved end residues are trimmed from each CDR3. D genes are given only for firm matches.

V gene	D gene	J gene	CDR3 protein
TRBV10-1	-	TRBJ2-2	ASRWGTTGELF
TRBV28	-	TRBJ2-4	ASSLTDRGGIQY
TRBV11-2	TRBD2	TRBJ2-3	ASSLALAGGTDTQY
TRBV6-6	-	TRBJ2-1	ASRVGWSSYNEQF
TRBV25-1	-	TRBJ2-1	ASSGESYNEQF
TRBV7-8	-	TRBJ2-3	ASSLSSWDTQY
TRBV11-2	TRBD2	TRBJ2-2	ASSSRWTSGNTGELF
TRBV28	TRBD1	TRBJ1-1	ASRRTGDEAF
TRBV7-8	-	TRBJ2-2	ASSQKTTSITGELF
TRBV6-1	-	TRBJ2-1	ASSLGTSYNEQF
TRBV27	TRBD1	TRBJ1-3	ASKTQGAGNTIY
TRBV2	-	TRBJ2-1	ASILRLYNEQF
TRBV19	TRBD2	TRBJ2-1	ASSQGVGRAIDEQF
TRBV6-5	-	TRBJ2-2	ASGHHLRELF
TRBV10-3	TRBD2	TRBJ2-3	AISGGTSGGGGADTQY
TRBV2	-	TRBJ2-2	ASTHRASQIGELF
TRBV28	-	TRBJ2-3	ASSPSISGTDTQY
TRBV28	-	TRBJ2-1	ASSSLRQF
TRBV28	TRBD2	TRBJ2-7	ASSSAGGNYEQY
TRBV2	-	TRBJ2-1	ASSEGWNEQF
TRBV5-1	-	TRBJ1-4	ASSRSDGGGEKLF
TRBV7-6	-	TRBJ1-2	ASSLSRGYGYT
TRBV5-4	-	TRBJ1-1	ASSLEVGGFGGAF
TRBV28	TRBD2	TRBJ2-1	ASSVLTGGRLEQF
TRBV7-2	TRBD1	TRBJ1-1	ASKGQPNTEAF
TRBV7-2	TRBD1	TRBJ1-5	ASSLVQGSNQPQH
TRBV27	-	TRBJ1-2	ASRGPETDPYGYT
TRBV18	-	TRBJ1-4	ASSPRTGNEKLF
TRBV15	TRBD2	TRBJ2-1	ATSREGSGYNEQF
TRBV6-6	-	TRBJ1-5	ASSYTMHRVNQPQH
TRBV6-5	-	TRBJ1-1	ATSAGHRVTEAF
TRBV28	TRBD2	TRBJ2-7	ASSPAGNTYEQY
TRBV6-5	TRBD1	TRBJ1-2	ASSRGQGNYGYT
TRBV18	TRBD2	TRBJ2-4	ASSRLADGNIQY
TRBV6-5	-	TRBJ2-7	ASSYFERPSSEQY
TRBV28	TRBD2	TRBJ2-7	ASKIAGTTYEQY
TRBV7-2	TRBD1	TRBJ2-3	ASSPGSGQRTDTQY
TRBV7-9	-	TRBJ2-3	ASSLIVAASTDTQY
TRBV2	TRBD2	TRBJ2-2	ASRPRGVAGGTGELF
TRBV7-3	TRBD1	TRBJ2-2	ASSPPGTGETGELF
TRBV27	-	TRBJ1-1	ASSSTGTEAF
TRBV7-8	-	TRBJ1-1	ASSATMNTEAF
TRBV6-1	TRBD2	TRBJ2-7	ASSERRESYEQY
TRBV5-4	TRBD2	TRBJ2-3	ASSSKTSGRADTQY
TRBV27	TRBD1	TRBJ1-1	ASRPEGQGAWAEAF
TRBV7-8	TRBD1	TRBJ1-2	ASSPGQGARYGYT
TRBV2	-	TRBJ1-2	ASARDSTNYGYT
TRBV28	-	TRBJ2-6	ASSLYSRPTNVLT
TRBV2	-	TRBJ2-3	ASSEAGKGATTQY
TRBV30	TRBD2	TRBJ2-1	AWTRGTSGENEQF
TRBV5-1	TRBD2	TRBJ2-3	ASSLGASGSPDTQY
TRBV9	-	TRBJ2-1	ASSHRSGNSYNEQF
TRBV30	TRBD2	TRBJ2-7	AWSVGLAGYEQY
TRBV28	-	TRBJ2-3	ASSSLGGSEYTDTQY
TRBV6-6	-	TRBJ1-3	ASSYRQEDTIY
TRBV5-1	-	TRBJ1-2	ASSFFEEAGYT
TRBV6-5	-	TRBJ2-3	ASSQQGTTDTQY
TRBV11-2	-	TRBJ2-7	ASSLGSHYEQY
TRBV18	TRBD2	TRBJ2-2	ASSPAILAGGGTGELF